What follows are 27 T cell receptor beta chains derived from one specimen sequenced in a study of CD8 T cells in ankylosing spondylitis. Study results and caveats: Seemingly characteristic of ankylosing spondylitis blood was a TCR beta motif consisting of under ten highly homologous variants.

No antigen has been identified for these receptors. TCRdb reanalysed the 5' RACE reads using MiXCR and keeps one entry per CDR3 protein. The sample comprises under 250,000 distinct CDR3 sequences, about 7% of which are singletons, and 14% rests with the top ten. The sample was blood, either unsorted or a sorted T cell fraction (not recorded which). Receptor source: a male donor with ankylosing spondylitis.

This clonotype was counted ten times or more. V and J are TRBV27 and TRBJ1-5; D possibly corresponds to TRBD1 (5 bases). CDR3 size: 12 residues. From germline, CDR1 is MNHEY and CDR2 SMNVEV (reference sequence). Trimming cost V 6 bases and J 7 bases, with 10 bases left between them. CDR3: CASRGGNQPQHF. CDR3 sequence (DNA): TGTGCCAGCAGGGGGGGTAACCAGCCCCAGCATTTT.

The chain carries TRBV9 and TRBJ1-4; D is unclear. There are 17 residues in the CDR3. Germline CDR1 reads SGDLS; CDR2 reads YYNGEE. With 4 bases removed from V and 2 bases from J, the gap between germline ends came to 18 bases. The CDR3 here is CASSPFRNPGTNEKLFF. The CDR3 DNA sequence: TGTGCCAGCAGCCCCTTCCGCAATCCGGGGACTAATGAAAAACTGTTTTTT.

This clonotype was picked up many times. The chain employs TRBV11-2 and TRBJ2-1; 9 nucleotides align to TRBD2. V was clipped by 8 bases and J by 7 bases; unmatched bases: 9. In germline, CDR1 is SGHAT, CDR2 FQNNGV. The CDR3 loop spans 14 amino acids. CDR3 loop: CASRGREGRNEQFF. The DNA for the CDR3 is TGTGCCAGCCGGGGGCGGGAGGGTAGAAATGAGCAGTTCTTC.

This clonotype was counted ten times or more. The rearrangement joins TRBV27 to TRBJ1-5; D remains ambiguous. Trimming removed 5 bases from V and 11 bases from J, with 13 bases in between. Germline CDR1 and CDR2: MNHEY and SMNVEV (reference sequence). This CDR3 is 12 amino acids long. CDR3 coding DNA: TGTGCCAGCAGTGGAGCGTTTGGGGCCCAGCATTTT. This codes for CASSGAFGAQHF.

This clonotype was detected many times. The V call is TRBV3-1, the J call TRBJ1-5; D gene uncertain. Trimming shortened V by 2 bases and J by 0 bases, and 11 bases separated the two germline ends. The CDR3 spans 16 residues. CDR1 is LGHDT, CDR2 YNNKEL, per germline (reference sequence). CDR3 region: CASSQTTGDSNQPQHF. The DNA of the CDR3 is TGTGCCAGCAGCCAAACGACCGGGGATAGCAATCAGCCCCAGCATTTT.

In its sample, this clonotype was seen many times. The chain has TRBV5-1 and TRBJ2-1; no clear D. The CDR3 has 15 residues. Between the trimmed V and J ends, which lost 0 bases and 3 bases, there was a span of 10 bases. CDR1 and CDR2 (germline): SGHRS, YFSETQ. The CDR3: CASSLAEGIYNEQFF. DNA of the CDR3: TGCGCCAGCAGCTTGGCCGAAGGGATCTACAATGAGCAGTTCTTC.

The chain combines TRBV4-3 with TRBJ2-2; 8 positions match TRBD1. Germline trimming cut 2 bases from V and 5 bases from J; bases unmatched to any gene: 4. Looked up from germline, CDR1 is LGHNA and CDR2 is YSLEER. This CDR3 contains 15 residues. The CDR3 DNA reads TGCGCCAGCAGCCAACACAGGGGGATGACCGGGGAGCTGTTTTTT. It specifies CASSQHRGMTGELFF.

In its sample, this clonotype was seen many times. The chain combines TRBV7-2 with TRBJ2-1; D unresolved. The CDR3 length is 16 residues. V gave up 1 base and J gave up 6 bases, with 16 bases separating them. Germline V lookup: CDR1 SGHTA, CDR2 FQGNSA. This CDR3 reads CASSLELGSIGNEQFF. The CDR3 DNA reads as TGTGCCAGCAGCTTAGAGCTAGGCTCGATCGGCAATGAGCAGTTCTTC.

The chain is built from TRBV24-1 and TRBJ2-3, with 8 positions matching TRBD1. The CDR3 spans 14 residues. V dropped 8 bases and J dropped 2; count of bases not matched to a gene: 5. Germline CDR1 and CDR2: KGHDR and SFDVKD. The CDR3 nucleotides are TGTGCCACCAATGGACAGGGCCCCACAGATACGCAGTATTTT. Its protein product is CATNGQGPTDTQYF.

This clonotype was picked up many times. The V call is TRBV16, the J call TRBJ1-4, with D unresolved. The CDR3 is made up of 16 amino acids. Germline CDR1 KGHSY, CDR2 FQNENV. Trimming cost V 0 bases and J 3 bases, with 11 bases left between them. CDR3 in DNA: TGTGCCAGCAGCCAATCCGAAGTGGGTTCTAATGAAAAACTGTTTTTT. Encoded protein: CASSQSEVGSNEKLFF.

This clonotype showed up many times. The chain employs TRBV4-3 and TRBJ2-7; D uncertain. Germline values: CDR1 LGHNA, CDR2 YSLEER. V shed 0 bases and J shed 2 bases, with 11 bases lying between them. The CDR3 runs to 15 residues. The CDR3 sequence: CASSQDQGNPYEQYF. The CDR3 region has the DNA TGCGCCAGCAGCCAAGATCAAGGCAATCCCTACGAGCAGTACTTC.

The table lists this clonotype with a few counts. CDR3 DNA: TGCGCCAGCAGACTGACAGGGGCCCTCCGGGAGACCCAGTACTTC. It codes for CASRLTGALRETQYF. The chain employs TRBV4-1 and TRBJ2-5; 8 bases match TRBD1. This CDR3 has 15 amino acids. Germline-derived CDR1 and CDR2 are MGHRA and YSYEKL. V lost 6 bases to trimming and J lost 5 bases; unmatched junction nucleotides: 11.

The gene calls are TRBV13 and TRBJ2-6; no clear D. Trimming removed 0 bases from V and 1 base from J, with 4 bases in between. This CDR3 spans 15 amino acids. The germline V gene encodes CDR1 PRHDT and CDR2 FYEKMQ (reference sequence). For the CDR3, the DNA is TGTGCCAGCAGCTTAGGGAGGTCTGGGGCCAACGTCCTGACTTTC. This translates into CASSLGRSGANVLTF.

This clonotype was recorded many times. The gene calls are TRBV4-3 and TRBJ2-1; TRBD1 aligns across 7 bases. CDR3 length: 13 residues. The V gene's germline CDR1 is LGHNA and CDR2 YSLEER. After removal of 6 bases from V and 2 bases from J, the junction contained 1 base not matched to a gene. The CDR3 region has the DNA TGCGCCAGCAGTCAGGGGGCCTACAATGAGCAGTTCTTC. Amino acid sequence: CASSQGAYNEQFF.

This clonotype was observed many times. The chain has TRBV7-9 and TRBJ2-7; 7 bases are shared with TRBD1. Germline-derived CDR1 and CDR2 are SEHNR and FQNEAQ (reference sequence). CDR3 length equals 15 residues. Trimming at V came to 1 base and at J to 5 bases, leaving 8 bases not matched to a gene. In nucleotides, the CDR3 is TGTGCCAGCAGCTTAGGGCAGGGGGTAATTAACGAGCAGTACTTC. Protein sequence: CASSLGQGVINEQYF.

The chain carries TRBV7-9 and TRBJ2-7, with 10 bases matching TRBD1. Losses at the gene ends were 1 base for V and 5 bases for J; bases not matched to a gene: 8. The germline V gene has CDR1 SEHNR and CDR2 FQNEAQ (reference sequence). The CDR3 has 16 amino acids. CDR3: CASSLVGGTGVNEQYF. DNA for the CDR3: TGTGCCAGCAGCTTAGTAGGCGGGACAGGGGTCAACGAGCAGTACTTC.

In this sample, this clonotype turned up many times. CDR3 in DNA: TGCGCCAGCAGCCAAGAGTACGAGCAGTACTTC. This codes for CASSQEYEQYF. The V gene is TRBV5-1, the J gene TRBJ2-7, with unresolved D. The CDR3 is made up of 11 amino acids. V was cut by 4 bases and J by 4 bases, with 6 bases left in between. The germline V gene has CDR1 SGHRS and CDR2 YFSETQ.

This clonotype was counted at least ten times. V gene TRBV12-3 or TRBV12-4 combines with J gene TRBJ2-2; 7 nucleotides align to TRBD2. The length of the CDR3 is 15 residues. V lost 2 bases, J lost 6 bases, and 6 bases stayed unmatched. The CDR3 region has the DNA TGTGCCAGCAGTTTAAGTGGACTAGGGGCCGGGGAGCTGTTTTTT. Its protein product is CASSLSGLGAGELFF.

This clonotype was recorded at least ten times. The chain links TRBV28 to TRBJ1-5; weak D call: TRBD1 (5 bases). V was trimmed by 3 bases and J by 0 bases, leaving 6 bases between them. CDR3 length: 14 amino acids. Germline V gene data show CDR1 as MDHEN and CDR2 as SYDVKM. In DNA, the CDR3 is TGTGCCAGCAGTTTGGGGCATAGCAATCAGCCCCAGCATTTT. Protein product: CASSLGHSNQPQHF.

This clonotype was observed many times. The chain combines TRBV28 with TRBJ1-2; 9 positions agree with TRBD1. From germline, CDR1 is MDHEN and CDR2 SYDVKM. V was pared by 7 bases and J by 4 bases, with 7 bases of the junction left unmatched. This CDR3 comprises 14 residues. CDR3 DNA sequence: TGTGCCAGCACCCTACAGGGGGCGGGCTATGGCTACACCTTC. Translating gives CASTLQGAGYGYTF.

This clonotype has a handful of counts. This chain's CDR3 is CASSLAWGLKETQYF. CDR3 in DNA: TGTGCCAGCAGCTTAGCGTGGGGACTAAAAGAGACCCAGTACTTC. The V and J genes are TRBV7-2 and TRBJ2-5, with 7 bases that match TRBD2. Losses at the gene ends were 0 bases for V and 3 bases for J; bases not matched to a gene: 4. Germline V gene sequence: CDR1 SGHTA, CDR2 FQGNSA. The CDR3 runs to 15 residues.

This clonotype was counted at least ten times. CDR3 loop: CASSELGQGRVEQYF. The CDR3 DNA sequence: TGTGCCAGCAGTGAACTCGGACAGGGTAGGGTCGAGCAGTACTTC. The chain has TRBV2 and TRBJ2-7, with 8 bases fitting TRBD1. CDR1 is SNHLY, CDR2 FYNNEI, per germline. This CDR3 is built from 15 residues. The junction had 9 bases not matched to a gene; V was cut back by 2 bases and J by 6 bases.

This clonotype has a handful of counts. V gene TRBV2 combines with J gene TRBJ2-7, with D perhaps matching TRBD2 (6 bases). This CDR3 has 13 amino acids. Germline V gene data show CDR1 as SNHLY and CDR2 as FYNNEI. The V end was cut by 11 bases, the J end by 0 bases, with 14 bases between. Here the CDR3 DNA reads TGTGCCCACAGCATAGCGGACTCCTACGAGCAGTACTTC. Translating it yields CAHSIADSYEQYF. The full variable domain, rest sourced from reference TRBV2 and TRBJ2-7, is EPEVTQTPSHQVTQMGQEVILRCVPISNHLYFYWYRQILGQKVEFLVSFYNNEISEKSEIFDDQFSVERPDGSNFTLKIRSTKLEDSAMYFCAHSIADSYEQYFGPGTRLTVT.

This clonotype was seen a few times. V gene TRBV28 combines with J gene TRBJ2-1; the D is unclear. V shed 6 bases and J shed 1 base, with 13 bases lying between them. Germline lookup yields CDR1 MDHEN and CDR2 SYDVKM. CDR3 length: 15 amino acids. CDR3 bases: TGTGCCAGCAGATTAGAGGAGAATTCCTACAATGAGCAGTTCTTC. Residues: CASRLEENSYNEQFF.

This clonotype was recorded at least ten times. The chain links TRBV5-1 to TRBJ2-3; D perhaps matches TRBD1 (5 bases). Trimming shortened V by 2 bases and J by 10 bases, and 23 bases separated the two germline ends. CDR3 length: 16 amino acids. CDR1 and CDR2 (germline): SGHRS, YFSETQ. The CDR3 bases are TGCGCCAGCAGCTTCTCGACAGAAAGCCCGATATACGCGCAGTATTTT. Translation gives CASSFSTESPIYAQYF.

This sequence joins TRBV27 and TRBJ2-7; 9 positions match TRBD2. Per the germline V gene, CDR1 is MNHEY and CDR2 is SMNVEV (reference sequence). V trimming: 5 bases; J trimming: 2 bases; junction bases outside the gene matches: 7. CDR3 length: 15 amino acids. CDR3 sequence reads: CASSIRGGRAYEQYF. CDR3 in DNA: TGTGCCAGCAGTATTCGAGGCGGGAGGGCCTACGAGCAGTACTTC.

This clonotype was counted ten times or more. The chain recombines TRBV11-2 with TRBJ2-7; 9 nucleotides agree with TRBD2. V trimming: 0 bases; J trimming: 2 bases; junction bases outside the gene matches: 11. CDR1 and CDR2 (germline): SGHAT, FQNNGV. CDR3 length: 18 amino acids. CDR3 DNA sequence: TGTGCCAGCAGCTTAGAGTCGATCGGTCGACTAGCGGCCTACGAGCAGTACTTC. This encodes CASSLESIGRLAAYEQYF.